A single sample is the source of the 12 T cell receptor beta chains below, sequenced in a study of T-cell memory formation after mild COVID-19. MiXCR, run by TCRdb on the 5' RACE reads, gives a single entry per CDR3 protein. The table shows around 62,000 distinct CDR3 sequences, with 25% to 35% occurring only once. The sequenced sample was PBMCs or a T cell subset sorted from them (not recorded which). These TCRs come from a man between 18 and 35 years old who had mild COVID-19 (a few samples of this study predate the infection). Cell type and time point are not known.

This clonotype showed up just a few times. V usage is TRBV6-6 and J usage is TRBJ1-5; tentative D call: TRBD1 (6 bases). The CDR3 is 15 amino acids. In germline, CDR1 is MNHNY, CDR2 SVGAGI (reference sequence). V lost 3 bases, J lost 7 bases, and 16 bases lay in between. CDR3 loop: CASSYRGAWGQPQHF. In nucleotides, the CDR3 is TGTGCCAGCAGTTATCGGGGGGCCTGGGGGCAGCCCCAGCATTTT.

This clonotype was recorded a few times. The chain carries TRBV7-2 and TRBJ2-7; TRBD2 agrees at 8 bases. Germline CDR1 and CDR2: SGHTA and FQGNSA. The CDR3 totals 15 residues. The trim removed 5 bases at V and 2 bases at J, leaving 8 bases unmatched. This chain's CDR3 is CASSASGGPPYEQYF. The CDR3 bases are TGTGCCAGCAGCGCCTCGGGAGGGCCCCCCTACGAGCAGTACTTC.

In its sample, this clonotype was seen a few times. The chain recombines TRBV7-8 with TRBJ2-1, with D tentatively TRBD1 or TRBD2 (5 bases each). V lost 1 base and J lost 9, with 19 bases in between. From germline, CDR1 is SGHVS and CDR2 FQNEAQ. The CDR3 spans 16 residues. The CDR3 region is CASSLGLGEYRGEQFF. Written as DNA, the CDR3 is TGTGCCAGCAGCTTAGGCTTGGGGGAATACCGGGGTGAGCAGTTCTTC.

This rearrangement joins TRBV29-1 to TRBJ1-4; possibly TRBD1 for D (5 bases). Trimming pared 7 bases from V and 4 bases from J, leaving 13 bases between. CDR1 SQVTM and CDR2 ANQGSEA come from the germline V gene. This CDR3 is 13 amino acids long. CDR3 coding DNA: TGCAGCGCCTCCGGGGCTTATAATGAAAAACTGTTTTTT. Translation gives CSASGAYNEKLFF.

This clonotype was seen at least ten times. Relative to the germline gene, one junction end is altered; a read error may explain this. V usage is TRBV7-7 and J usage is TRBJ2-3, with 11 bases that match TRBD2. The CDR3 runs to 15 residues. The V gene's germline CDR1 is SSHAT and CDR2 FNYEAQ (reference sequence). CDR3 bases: TGTGCTAGCAGCTCGGGACTAGCGGGCACAGATACGCAGTATTTT. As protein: CASSSGLAGTDTQYF.

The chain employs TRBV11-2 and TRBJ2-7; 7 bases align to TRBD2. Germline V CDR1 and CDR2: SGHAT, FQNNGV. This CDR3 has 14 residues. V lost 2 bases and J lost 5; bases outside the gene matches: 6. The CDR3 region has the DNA TGTGCCAGCAGCTTACAGGGAGCGGGACACGAGCAGTACTTC. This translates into CASSLQGAGHEQYF.

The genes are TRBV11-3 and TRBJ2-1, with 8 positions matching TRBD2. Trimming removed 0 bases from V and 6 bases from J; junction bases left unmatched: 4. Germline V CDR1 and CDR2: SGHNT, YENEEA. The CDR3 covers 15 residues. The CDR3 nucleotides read TGTGCCAGCAGCTTAGATCGCGGGGGGTCCAATGAGCAGTTCTTC. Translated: CASSLDRGGSNEQFF.

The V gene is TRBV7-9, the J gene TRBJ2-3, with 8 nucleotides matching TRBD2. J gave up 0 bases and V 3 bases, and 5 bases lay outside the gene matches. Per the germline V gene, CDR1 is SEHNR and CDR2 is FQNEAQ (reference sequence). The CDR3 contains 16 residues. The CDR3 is CASSFLLAASTDTQYF. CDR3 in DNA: TGTGCCAGCAGCTTCTTACTAGCGGCCAGCACAGATACGCAGTATTTT.

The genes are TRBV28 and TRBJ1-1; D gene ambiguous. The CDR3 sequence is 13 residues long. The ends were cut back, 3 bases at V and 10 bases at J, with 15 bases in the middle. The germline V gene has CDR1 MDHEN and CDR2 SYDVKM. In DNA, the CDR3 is TGTGCCAGCAGTTTTGACGGCATTTGGGGAGCTTTCTTT. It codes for CASSFDGIWGAFF. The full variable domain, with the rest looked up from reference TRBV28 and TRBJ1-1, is DVKVTQSSRYLVKRTGEKVFLECVQDMDHENMFWYRQDPGLGLRLIYFSYDVKMKEKGDIPEGYSVSREKKERFSLILESASTNQTSMYLCASSFDGIWGAFFGQGTRLTVV.

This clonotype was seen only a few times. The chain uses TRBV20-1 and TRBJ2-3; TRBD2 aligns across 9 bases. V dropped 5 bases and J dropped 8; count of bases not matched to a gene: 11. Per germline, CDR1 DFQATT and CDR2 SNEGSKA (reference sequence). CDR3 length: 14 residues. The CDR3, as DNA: TGCAGTGCTCGGCGGGGGACAGCGGGGGGTACGCAGTATTTT. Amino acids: CSARRGTAGGTQYF.

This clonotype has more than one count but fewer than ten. The CDR3 bases are TGCGCCAGCAGCCTCACGCGCAGGGCCCAAGATACGCAGTATTTT. It yields the protein CASSLTRRAQDTQYF. J is TRBJ2-3 and V is TRBV4-1; perhaps TRBD1 as D (5 bases). This CDR3 has 15 amino acids. CDR1 and CDR2 from the germline V gene are MGHRA and YSYEKL. The germline V and J ends were trimmed by 4 bases and 5 bases, with 16 bases remaining between them.

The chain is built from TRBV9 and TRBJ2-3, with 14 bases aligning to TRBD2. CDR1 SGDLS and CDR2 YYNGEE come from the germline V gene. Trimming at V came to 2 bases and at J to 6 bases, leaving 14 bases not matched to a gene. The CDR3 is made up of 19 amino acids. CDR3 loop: CASSVGTSGGAKVSDTQYF. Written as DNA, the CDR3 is TGTGCCAGCAGCGTTGGGACTAGCGGGGGAGCGAAAGTCTCTGATACGCAGTATTTT.